The text below deals with one TCR beta chain. The data stem from a study of blood T cell repertoires in COVID-19. Study details: Sample material is recorded as cDNA or gDNA derived from T cells, B-cell-depleted T cells, or PBMCs.

Germline V gives CDR1 MGHRA, CDR2 YSYEKL. The CDR3 totals 15 residues. Trimming took 7 bases from V and 5 from J; bases not matched to a gene: 11. Only in-frame clones appear in the TCRdb table, and some are missing; sequencing was by immunoSEQ multiplex PCR. Of about 290,000 clones listed, about nine tenths were seen once; the top ten hold around 10%. Followed longitudinally, the Seattle patients had been enrolled during active infection. The gene calls are TRBV4-1 and TRBJ2-1; TRBD1 matches 7 bases. This TCR came from a woman aged 25 to 45 with COVID-19, enrolled during active disease. The sequenced material came from peripheral blood. The CDR3 nucleotides read TGCGCCAGCACAGTCTTCGAGGGGGCCCACAATGAGCAGTTCTTC. This gives the protein CASTVFEGAHNEQFF.